This T cell receptor (beta chain) was sequenced for a study of T-cell memory formation after mild COVID-19. Study outcomes and limitations: CD8+ contracting clones occupied EMRA, while CD4+ ones occupied mainly CM and EM.

Germline V lookup: CDR1 LGHDT, CDR2 YNNKEL (reference sequence). The CDR3 has 13 amino acids. V gave up 0 bases and J gave up 13 bases, with 10 bases separating them. TCRdb passed the 5' RACE reads through MiXCR, listing each CDR3 protein once. The sample lists 350,000 to 450,000 distinct CDR3 sequences; 14% were seen once. This clonotype has more than one count but fewer than ten. Its target is not known. The specimen was PBMCs or a T cell subset sorted from them (not recorded which). The clonotype comes from a young man who had mild COVID-19 (a few samples of this study predate the infection). Cell type and time point are not known. The V gene is TRBV3-1, the J gene TRBJ1-6; D unclear. Here the CDR3 DNA reads TGTGCCAGCAGCCAAGAGGCATCCTTGCCCCTCCACTTT. Protein sequence: CASSQEASLPLHF.